Below, 18 T cell receptor beta chains from the same sample are listed, as sequenced in a study of blood T cell repertoires in COVID-19. Sequencing used immunoSEQ multiplex PCR; TCRdb keeps in-frame clones, though not all of them. This table has some 400,000 clones, roughly 80% appearing once. Sequenced material: peripheral blood. These receptors were obtained from a human donor with acute or convalescent COVID-19. The donor label of this sample is uncertain.

The CDR3 nucleotides read TGTGCCAGTAGTATAGATCATGGGGCCCTTAATGAGCAGTTCTTC. Protein product: CASSIDHGALNEQFF. This chain joins TRBV19 and TRBJ2-1; a weak D match, TRBD1 (5 bases). From germline, CDR1 is LNHDA and CDR2 SQIVND (reference sequence). There are 15 residues in the CDR3. Between the trimmed V and J ends, which lost 0 bases and 7 bases, there was a span of 13 bases.

The genes are TRBV18 and TRBJ1-2; 7 nucleotides line up with TRBD1. CDR1 is KGHSH and CDR2 is LQKENI in the germline V gene. The CDR3 is 16 amino acids. V lost 6 bases, J lost 0 bases, and 10 bases stayed unmatched. The CDR3 reads CASSFGQVSSNYGYTF. The DNA for the CDR3 is TGTGCCAGCTCTTTTGGACAGGTATCTTCTAACTATGGCTACACCTTC.

The V gene is TRBV2, the J gene TRBJ2-7, with a weak D call TRBD1 (6 bases). Germline assignment: CDR1 SNHLY and CDR2 FYNNEI. With 7 bases removed from V and 6 bases from J, the gap between germline ends came to 16 bases. The CDR3 length is 13 residues. This CDR3 reads CASTLGQFAEQYF. The CDR3 DNA sequence: TGTGCCAGCACGCTTGGACAGTTCGCCGAGCAGTACTTC.

The sample holds one count of this clone. The CDR3 DNA reads TGTGCCAGCAGCACCGACAGGGTCGGCGAGCAGTACTTC. Amino acids: CASSTDRVGEQYF. V is TRBV7-9 and J is TRBJ2-7, with 7 bases matching TRBD1. The germline gives CDR1 SEHNR, CDR2 FQNEAQ (reference sequence). V dropped 5 bases and J dropped 6; count of bases not matched to a gene: 7. The CDR3 runs 13 residues. The full variable domain, rest sourced from reference TRBV7-9 and TRBJ2-7, is DTGVSQNPRHKITKRGQNVTFRCDPISEHNRLYWYRQTLGQGPEFLTYFQNEAQLEKSRLLSDRFSAERPKGSFSTLEIQRTEQGDSAMYLCASSTDRVGEQYFGPGTRLTVT.

The genes are TRBV6-9 and TRBJ2-3; TRBD2 aligns across 9 bases. V lost 6 bases, J lost 2 bases, and 12 bases stayed unmatched. The CDR3 totals 17 residues. The germline gives CDR1 MNHGY, CDR2 SVAAGI. The CDR3: CASSQFKLAGPTDTQYF. In DNA, the CDR3 is TGTGCCAGCAGCCAATTCAAGCTAGCGGGGCCCACAGATACGCAGTATTTT.

The V gene is TRBV7-9, the J gene TRBJ1-1; a possible D gene is TRBD1 (5 bases). Looked up from germline, CDR1 is SEHNR and CDR2 is FQNEAQ (reference sequence). There are 13 residues in the CDR3. Trimming left V 5 bases short and J 5 bases short, with 12 bases between. Here the CDR3 DNA reads TGTGCCAGCAGCCCCGTGGGGGGGACTGAAGCTTTCTTT. Translated, it gives CASSPVGGTEAFF.

The table lists this clone with a count of one. The genes are TRBV6-5 and TRBJ2-3; 11 positions match TRBD2. Looked up from germline, CDR1 is MNHEY and CDR2 is SVGAGI. Unmatched junction bases numbered 8, after V lost 7 bases and J lost 5 bases. CDR3 length equals 15 residues. CDR3 sequence reads: CASKISGGAIDTQYF. Written as DNA, the CDR3 is TGTGCCAGCAAGATTAGCGGGGGGGCAATAGATACGCAGTATTTT.

The CDR3 DNA reads as TGTGCCAGCAGCTTAGTTTCGCAGGGTCACTACAATGAGCAGTTCTTC. Translation gives CASSLVSQGHYNEQFF. The chain uses TRBV11-2 and TRBJ2-1; TRBD1 is a possible D gene (5 bases). The CDR3 runs to 16 residues. Deletions cut 1 base from V and 3 bases from J, with 13 bases between. Germline assignment: CDR1 SGHAT and CDR2 FQNNGV.

V usage is TRBV7-9 and J usage is TRBJ1-2; 8 positions agree with TRBD1. Trimming removed 8 bases from V and 5 bases from J; junction bases left unmatched: 13. The CDR3 length is 15 residues. Per the germline V gene, CDR1 is SEHNR and CDR2 is FQNEAQ (reference sequence). The CDR3 DNA reads as TGTGCCAGCGGTGGGACAGGTCCTTTGAGTTATGGCTACACCTTC. This codes for CASGGTGPLSYGYTF.

This rearrangement joins TRBV12-5 to TRBJ1-1; possibly TRBD1 for D (6 bases). CDR1 and CDR2 from the germline V gene are LGHNT and FRNRAP. This CDR3 comprises 11 residues. Deletions cut 5 bases from V and 8 bases from J, with 9 bases between. CDR3 sequence reads: CASGLDREAFF. CDR3 sequence (DNA): TGTGCTAGTGGTCTGGACAGAGAAGCTTTCTTT.

The chain links TRBV9 to TRBJ1-6, with D hard to call. Germline V gives CDR1 SGDLS, CDR2 YYNGEE. Deletions cut 3 bases from V and 9 bases from J, with 10 bases between. The CDR3 has 13 residues. In DNA form, the CDR3 reads TGTGCCAGCAGCGCTGGGCCTGCTTCACCCCTCCACTTT. Encoded protein: CASSAGPASPLHF.

The chain couples TRBV3-1 (or the pseudogene TRBV3-2) to TRBJ1-2, with a tentative D call TRBD1 (5 bases). The V gene's germline CDR1 is LGHDT and CDR2 YNNKEL (reference sequence). The ends were cut back, 3 bases at V and 5 bases at J, with 7 bases in the middle. The CDR3 is made up of 12 amino acids. CDR3 protein: CASSQRQYGYTF. CDR3 DNA sequence: TGTGCCAGCAGCCAGAGACAGTATGGCTACACCTTC.

The chain is built from TRBV5-5 and TRBJ2-6, with D tentatively TRBD1 (5 bases). This CDR3 has 15 residues. Deletions cut 0 bases from V and 1 base from J, with 5 bases between. The germline V gene encodes CDR1 SGHKS and CDR2 YYEKEE (reference sequence). CDR3 nucleotides: TGTGCCAGCAGCTTGGGACAGTCTGGGGCCAACGTCCTGACTTTC. Its protein product is CASSLGQSGANVLTF.

V and J are TRBV6-5 and TRBJ1-1, with D perhaps matching TRBD1 (6 bases). In germline, CDR1 is MNHEY, CDR2 SVGAGI. This CDR3 comprises 15 residues. Trimming took 5 bases from V and 1 from J, leaving 14 bases between them. The CDR3 DNA reads TGTGCCAGCAGTACCACGGGACACTCGAACACTGAAGCTTTCTTT. This encodes CASSTTGHSNTEAFF.

J is TRBJ2-3 and V is TRBV24-1; 9 positions agree with TRBD1. CDR1 and CDR2 (germline): KGHDR, SFDVKD. Germline trimming cut 9 bases from V and 6 bases from J; bases unmatched to any gene: 15. The CDR3 spans 16 residues. The CDR3 region has the DNA TGTGCCACCGGGGGGTCCGGGACAGGGATTCTCGATACGCAGTATTTT. The encoded protein is CATGGSGTGILDTQYF.

This chain joins TRBV18 and TRBJ1-2; D gene ambiguous. V was pared by 2 bases and J by 0 bases, with 10 bases between. Germline CDR1 KGHSH, CDR2 LQKENI. This CDR3 region has 15 residues. This chain's CDR3 is CASSPIGVPNYGYTF. Written as DNA, the CDR3 is TGTGCCAGCTCACCAATTGGAGTTCCTAACTATGGCTACACCTTC.

The chain has TRBV18 and TRBJ2-3, with 7 bases matching TRBD2. Germline V gene data show CDR1 as KGHSH and CDR2 as LQKENI. The CDR3 sequence is 14 residues long. V was pared by 6 bases and J by 2 bases, with 5 bases of the junction left unmatched. CDR3 amino acids: CASSRLAATDTQYF. Written as DNA, the CDR3 is TGTGCCAGCTCCCGGCTAGCGGCCACAGATACGCAGTATTTT.

V and J are TRBV2 and TRBJ2-3, with D tentatively TRBD2 (5 bases). This CDR3 comprises 14 residues. V shed 4 bases and J shed 2 bases, with 10 bases lying between them. Germline CDR1 is SNHLY and CDR2 is FYNNEI. The chain's CDR3 is CASSGGKFTDTQYF. The DNA for the CDR3 is TGTGCCAGCAGTGGAGGGAAATTCACAGATACGCAGTATTTT.